A single count supports the clone carrying this T cell receptor (beta chain). Repertoires were generated with immunoSEQ multiplex PCR, while TCRdb's copy carries only in-frame clones and drops some. The sample lists about 210,000 clones; over 75% were seen once. These data are taken from a study of blood T cell repertoires in COVID-19. Overall study context: Sources were T cells, B-cell-depleted T cells, or PBMCs; the material itself was cDNA or gDNA.

Participants spanned ages roughly 18 to 95 years and resided in roughly 22 US areas. Cohorts were determined from participant-reported clinical history. The TCR comes from a man aged 30 to 39 with acute COVID-19. What was sequenced was PBMCs or T cells enriched from blood (not recorded which).

CDR3 residues: CATSDPGGETQYF. Written as DNA, the CDR3 is TGTGCCACCAGTGATCCCGGGGGTGAGACCCAGTACTTC. V is TRBV24-1 and J is TRBJ2-5; weak D call: TRBD2 (6 bases). CDR1 is KGHDR, CDR2 SFDVKD, per germline. The length of the CDR3 is 13 residues. The ends were cut back, 3 bases at V and 5 bases at J, with 9 bases in the middle.